This is a list of T cell receptor beta chains from one sample in a study of shared clonotypes between healthy human individuals. Libraries were prepared by immunoSEQ multiplex PCR; TCRdb keeps only in-frame clonotypes and omits some of them. The top ten hold roughly 13% of the sample, which has about 510,000 clones, 75% to 85% seen once. The source material was PBMCs. The receptors were sampled from a woman between 35 and 50 years old in good health. Some clones in this sample may be carry-over from other donors' samples. Each CDR3 is given with its conserved first and last residue. D genes are given only for firm matches. Clone size is shown for a subset of rows, as once, few, many or a class of expanded clone.

size	V	J	D	DNA	CDR3
.	TRBV28	TRBJ1-2	.	TGTGCCAGCAGTTTATTGAAAGCTAACTATGGCTACACCTTC	CASSLLKANYGYTF
once	TRBV15	TRBJ2-5	.	TGTGCCACCAGCAGAGGGCAGCTCCAAGAGACCCAGTACTTC	CATSRGQLQETQYF
.	TRBV28	TRBJ2-1	.	TGTGCCAGCAGTCCTAGTTTGGGGGGCATAGTCAATGAGCAGTTCTTC	CASSPSLGGIVNEQFF
.	TRBV7-2	TRBJ2-7	TRBD2	TGTGCCAGCAGCTTAACAGGACTAGCCTACGAGCAGTACTTC	CASSLTGLAYEQYF
.	TRBV28	TRBJ1-4	.	TGTGCCAGCAGCCGTGCGTGGAGCGAAAAACTGTTTTTT	CASSRAWSEKLFF
.	TRBV15	TRBJ1-2	.	TGTGCCACCAGCAGAGAAGCCAGGGTGGCCTATGGCTACACCTTC	CATSREARVAYGYTF
.	TRBV10-3	TRBJ1-1	.	TGTGCCATCAGCGCAAAAAGCGGACACCTGAACACTGAAGCTTTCTTT	CAISAKSGHLNTEAFF
few	TRBV11-2	TRBJ2-3	TRBD1	TGTGCCAGCAGCTTGACGGTGGACAGGGGGAGCACAGATACGCAGTATTTT	CASSLTVDRGSTDTQYF
few	TRBV9	TRBJ2-3	.	TGTGCCAGCAGCACGAGGACTTACACAGATACGCAGTATTTT	CASSTRTYTDTQYF
.	TRBV14	TRBJ1-4	TRBD1	TGTGCCAGCAGCCAACTCGGGACAGCAAATGAAGAACTGTTTTTT	CASSQLGTANEELFF
.	TRBV15	TRBJ2-6	.	TGTGCCACCAGCAGTAGGGTAGCTGGGGCCAACGTCCTGACTTTC	CATSSRVAGANVLTF
.	TRBV27	TRBJ1-2	.	TGTGCCAGCAGTACAAATTGGGGGGGGCTTGTCTATGGCTACACCTTC	CASSTNWGGLVYGYTF
.	TRBV18	TRBJ2-6	.	TGTGCCAGCTCACCGGAGTTGTCCAACGTCCTGACTTTC	CASSPELSNVLTF
.	TRBV4-3	TRBJ2-1	TRBD2	TGCGCCAGCAGCCAAGATCCCAGGCGGGAGTCCTACAATGAGCAGTTCTTC	CASSQDPRRESYNEQFF
.	TRBV2	TRBJ1-5	.	TGTGCCAGCAGTGATGGGGGCTCGAGTCAGCCCCAGCATTTT	CASSDGGSSQPQHF
few	TRBV28	TRBJ2-2	.	TGTGCCAGCAGTTTGTCCGGGGGGCTGGGCACCGGGGAGCTGTTTTTT	CASSLSGGLGTGELFF
once	TRBV10-3	TRBJ2-3	.	TGTGCCATCAGTGAGTCGAGGCAGACAGATACGCAGTATTTT	CAISESRQTDTQYF
.	TRBV7-3	TRBJ2-2	TRBD2	TGTGCCAGCAGCTTACTAGCGGGAGAAGCCGGGGAGCTGTTTTTT	CASSLLAGEAGELFF
few	TRBV27	TRBJ2-5	TRBD2	TGTGCCAGCAGAGATCATAGCGGGAGGGCCCTGGAGACCCAGTACTTC	CASRDHSGRALETQYF
.	TRBV10-3	TRBJ2-2	.	TGTGCCATCAGTGAGTCGAGGGAGTCCGGGGAGCTGTTTTTT	CAISESRESGELFF
many	TRBV30	TRBJ2-5	.	TGTGCCTGGAGTGTACAGCAAGAGACCCAGTACTTC	CAWSVQQETQYF
few	TRBV5-1	TRBJ1-4	.	TGCGCCAGCAGCTTGGTGGGGGGATATGATGAAAAACTGTTTTTT	CASSLVGGYDEKLFF
.	TRBV19	TRBJ2-1	.	TGTGCCACTGCTAGCGCGTACAATGAGCAGTTCTTC	CATASAYNEQFF
.	TRBV2	TRBJ2-7	.	TGTGCCAGCAAGGACTTTTCCCTAGAAGAGCAGTACTTC	CASKDFSLEEQYF
.	TRBV7-9	TRBJ2-4	.	TGTGCCAGCAGCTTAGTTGGGATCGACATTCAGTACTTC	CASSLVGIDIQYF
few	TRBV11-2	TRBJ2-2	.	TGTGCCAGCACCCAGACGGCGAACACCGGGGAGCTGTTTTTT	CASTQTANTGELFF
many	TRBV27	TRBJ2-5	.	TGTGCCAGCAGTTTAAGGTGGTCCCGTGGGGAAGAGACCCAGTACTTC	CASSLRWSRGEETQYF
.	TRBV11-2	TRBJ2-3	TRBD2	TGTGCCAGCAGCTTAGGGGGGGGAAGGGGTACAGATACGCAGTATTTT	CASSLGGGRGTDTQYF
many	TRBV5-1	TRBJ1-3	.	TGCGCCAGCAGCTTACAGACCTCTGGAAACACCATATATTTT	CASSLQTSGNTIYF
.	TRBV13	TRBJ2-3	.	TGTGCCAGCAGCTTGGGAGAGCCCACAGATACGCAGTATTTT	CASSLGEPTDTQYF
.	TRBV5-1	TRBJ1-5	.	TGCGCCAGCAGCGAAGGGACACTGGGTGGTCCCCAGCATTTT	CASSEGTLGGPQHF
.	TRBV6-5	TRBJ2-7	.	TGTGCCAGCTCCACAGCGTTGGGCTACGAGCAGTACTTC	CASSTALGYEQYF
.	TRBV7-8	TRBJ2-1	TRBD2	TGTGCCAGCAGCGACCTTAGCGGGAGGGGCAATGAGCAGTTCTTC	CASSDLSGRGNEQFF
.	TRBV7-2	TRBJ2-4	.	TGTGCCAGCAGCTTGGGGGAGGAAAACATTCAGTACTTC	CASSLGEENIQYF
.	TRBV18	TRBJ2-2	.	TGTGCCAGCTCACCATTTCCTAGCGCGAACACCGGAGAGCTGTTTTTT	CASSPFPSANTGELFF
once	TRBV7-2	TRBJ2-5	.	TGTGCCAGCAGCTTAGGGGTCGGGGCAAATTTTAAACAAGAGACCCAGTACTTC	CASSLGVGANFKQETQYF
.	TRBV7-6	TRBJ1-2	TRBD1	TGTGCCAGCAGCGAGGGACAGGGCTATGGCTACACCTTC	CASSEGQGYGYTF
.	TRBV18	TRBJ1-2	.	TGTGCCAGCTCACCATCGGGGGGCTATGGCTACACCTTC	CASSPSGGYGYTF
.	TRBV5-6	TRBJ2-3	.	TGTGCCAGCAGTAGAATAAGTGCAGGGGATACGCAGTATTTT	CASSRISAGDTQYF
.	TRBV18	TRBJ2-3	TRBD2	TGTGCCAGCTCACCAGGGCTAGCGGGAGTAGATACGCAGTATTTT	CASSPGLAGVDTQYF
.	TRBV21-1	TRBJ1-2	.	TGTGCCAGCAGCAAATGGTGGACAGGGGGCGGCTATGGCTACACCTTC	CASSKWWTGGGYGYTF
.	TRBV7-2	TRBJ2-1	.	TGTGCCAGCAGCCTGACTTTTAGGGGGAATGAGCAGTTCTTC	CASSLTFRGNEQFF
.	TRBV5-1	TRBJ1-1	.	TGCGCCAGCAGCTTGAGGGTGAACACTGAAGCTTTCTTT	CASSLRVNTEAFF
.	TRBV29-1	TRBJ2-2	.	TGCAGCGTTTCCAAGGGGTTAAACACCGGGGAGCTGTTTTTT	CSVSKGLNTGELFF
.	TRBV7-3	TRBJ2-7	.	TGTGCCAGCAGCCTTGGGGCCGGACCCTACGAGCAGTACTTC	CASSLGAGPYEQYF
.	TRBV18	TRBJ2-1	TRBD2	TGTGCCAGCTCGCCAGCACTAGCGGGAGCGTATAACGGTGAGCAGTTCTTC	CASSPALAGAYNGEQFF
many	TRBV15	TRBJ1-2	.	TGTGCCACCAGCAGCTTTTATTCAGCAAACTATGGCTACACCTTC	CATSSFYSANYGYTF
.	TRBV27	TRBJ2-7	.	TGTGCCAGCAGTTTAGGCGAGCACTCCTACGAGCAGTACTTC	CASSLGEHSYEQYF
once	TRBV19	TRBJ1-5	.	TGTGCCAGTAGTATGGTTAGGGGTTGGCCCCAGCATTTT	CASSMVRGWPQHF
many	TRBV30	TRBJ2-7	.	TGTGCCTGGGGTCGACACCTCTACGAGCAGTACTTC	CAWGRHLYEQYF
.	TRBV6-5	TRBJ2-7	.	TGTGCCAGCAGTCCCCGTCGTGGGGGCTCCTACGAGCAGTACTTC	CASSPRRGGSYEQYF
few	TRBV6-5	TRBJ2-2	.	TGTGCCAGCAGTTACGGTCTAGCAGGTACCGGGGAGCTGTTTTTT	CASSYGLAGTGELFF